One TCR beta chain is described in this entry. The antigen remains unidentified. These data come from a study of OX40 agonist ivuxolimab in advanced cancers. Looking at the study overall: Dosing consisted of intravenous ivuxolimab at 0.01 to 10 mg/kg every 2 weeks. There were three patients with partial responses, one having hepatocellular carcinoma and two cutaneous melanoma. General study findings and limits: Fewer expanded clones were found on average in CD4+ than in CD8+ T cells. Clonal expansion in partial responders at 0.1-3.0 mg/kg ranked among the lowest.

The CDR3 sequence is 11 residues long. V lost 5 bases to trimming and J lost 7 bases, with 9 bases between them. Germline lookup yields CDR1 DFQATT and CDR2 SNEGSKA (reference sequence). The repertoire was sequenced with immunoSEQ multiplex PCR; TCRdb's copy has only in-frame clones and lacks some. The table includes some 98,000 clones, 85% to 95% detected once. The sample in question was CD4+ or CD8+ T cells sorted from blood, obtained in a trial of the OX40 agonist ivuxolimab. The source of this sequence is an adult with an advanced solid tumor such as melanoma, head and neck, liver or kidney cancer. The rearrangement uses TRBV20-1 and TRBJ1-3; D is unclear. The CDR3 loop reads CSASRGNTIYF. The CDR3 DNA follows: TGCAGTGCTTCAAGAGGGAACACCATATATTTT.